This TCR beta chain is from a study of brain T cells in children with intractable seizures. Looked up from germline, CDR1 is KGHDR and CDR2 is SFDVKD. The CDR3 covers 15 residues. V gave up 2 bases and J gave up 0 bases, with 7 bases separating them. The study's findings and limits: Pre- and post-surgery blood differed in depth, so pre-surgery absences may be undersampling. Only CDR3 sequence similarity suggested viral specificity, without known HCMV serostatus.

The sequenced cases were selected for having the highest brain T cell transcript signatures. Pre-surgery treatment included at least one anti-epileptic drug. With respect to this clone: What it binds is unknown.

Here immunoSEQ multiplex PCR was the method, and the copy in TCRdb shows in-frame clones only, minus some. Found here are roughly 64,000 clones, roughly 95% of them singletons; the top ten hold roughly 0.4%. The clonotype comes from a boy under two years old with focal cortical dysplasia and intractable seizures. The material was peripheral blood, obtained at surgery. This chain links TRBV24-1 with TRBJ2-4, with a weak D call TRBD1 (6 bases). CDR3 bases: TGTGCCACCAGTGATTACAGGGAAGCCAAAAACATTCAGTACTTC. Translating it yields CATSDYREAKNIQYF.